This T cell receptor (beta chain) was identified during a study of T-cell memory formation after mild COVID-19 (dated by TCRdb to about 2021). With regard to the full study: TCR sequence clusters from the two donors were found to be largely donor specific. T-cell clones expanding and contracting after mild COVID-19 in a couple of donors were tracked by longitudinal TCRalpha and TCRbeta repertoire sequencing. The cohort was made up of two young adult volunteers, one female and one male, who were previously healthy.

Overall study outcomes, separate from this receptor: Clones contracting from day 15 to 85 had balanced CD4/CD8 phenotypes, while a second wave expanding from day 15 to 37 was biased towards CD4+. Contracting CD4+ clones were found mainly in CM and EM memory subsets, while CD8+ clones were enriched in EMRA. Only a couple of mild cases were covered by the study, and larger cohorts that include severe cases with pre-infection samples were considered necessary. SARS-CoV-2 specificity was not confirmed for the second-wave clones peaking on day 37. Some responding clones were found in pre-infection memory, which suggests that pre-existing cross-reactive memory T cells took part in the SARS-CoV-2 response.

The run used an Illumina NovaSeq 6000. TCRalpha and TCRbeta cDNA libraries were constructed by 5'RACE with constant-segment primers, with sample barcodes and unique molecular identifiers being introduced. RNA was extracted from every sample with Trizol reagent. Amplification of the libraries took two PCR steps, and the second step added a second sample barcode plus Illumina TruSeq adapters. Libraries were sequenced on an Illumina NovaSeq with 2 x 150 bp paired-end reads. The original methods were these. The reads were demultiplexed and collapsed into UMI-guided consensus sequences using migec v1.2.7. Using mixcr v2.1.11, UMI consensuses were aligned to TRA and TRB V and J templates and then assembled into clonotypes. A clonotype was counted as expanded or contracted only if both edgeR and NoisET called the change significant, with noise models trained on biological replicates. For edgeR calls, the cutoffs were a false discovery rate-adjusted p below 0.01 and a log2 fold-change threshold of 1. As an exploratory analysis of dynamics, max-normalized trajectories of the 1000 most abundant clonotypes were examined with PCA combined with hierarchical clustering. Separately sequenced CD4+ and CD8+ repertoires were used to assign the CD4 or CD8 phenotype of responding clones. The raw public reads went through TCRdb reprocessing: fastp at Q25, MiXCR clone calling, in-frame beta chains kept. Rows with one shared CDR3 protein collapse into an entry with the most common genes and DNA. The V and J calls follow TCRdb's processing rather than the paper's. Present in this sample are roughly 510,000 distinct CDR3 sequences, around 15% of which were seen just once. The ten largest clones represent roughly 8.2% of the sample.

This clonotype has only a few counts. No cognate antigen has been identified for it. No much larger clonotype is one base removed from it; base qualities were not supplied. In the germline V gene (reference sequence), CDR1 corresponds to DFQATT and CDR2 to SNEGSKA. The CDR3 measures 15 amino acids from cysteine to phenylalanine. Just the 45-base CDR3 DNA is kept, in frame starting at base 1. Cut back by 6 bases and 6 bases, the V and J ends lie 18 bases apart. PBMCs were isolated by Ficoll-Paque density gradient centrifugation. The chain links TRBV20-1 with TRBJ1-6, with the D gene too uncertain to name. Source material: PBMCs or a T cell subset sorted from them (not recorded which). This TCR derives from an adult woman who had mild COVID-19 (a few samples of this study predate the infection). The sample titles of this study are shuffled in the database, so cell type and time point are left out; the donor was told from shared clones. The CDR3 loop reads CSAPAWESLNSPLHF. The bases read TGCAGTGCCCCGGCGTGGGAGAGTCTTAATTCACCCCTCCACTTT.